The 15 T cell receptor beta chains reported below all come from one sample, sequenced in a study of cytomegalovirus exposure and HLA in healthy donors. PCR was performed using 60 Vbeta and 13 Jbeta primers. The table came from immunoSEQ multiplex PCR; TCRdb's copy has only in-frame clones and leaves some out. The repertoire includes about 120,000 clones, 78% of them detected once, and roughly 10% sits in the top ten. Specimen: PBMCs. These TCRs come from a young man in good health and CMV-seropositive.

This chain uses TRBV7-8 with TRBJ2-2; TRBD2 matches at 10 bases. Losses at the gene ends were 3 bases for V and 6 bases for J; bases not matched to a gene: 4. Germline CDR1 and CDR2: SGHVS and FQNEAQ. CDR3 length: 15 residues. The CDR3 sequence: CASSFSGRAAGELFF. The CDR3 DNA reads as TGTGCCAGCAGCTTCAGCGGGAGGGCCGCCGGGGAGCTGTTTTTT.

This clone was counted a few times. The chain links TRBV6-6 to TRBJ1-1; 9 bases align to TRBD1. Trimming at V came to 4 bases and at J to 4 bases, leaving 4 bases not matched to a gene. CDR3 length: 14 residues. CDR1 and CDR2 from the germline V gene are MNHNY and SVGAGI (reference sequence). CDR3 DNA: TGTGCCAGCAGTTTCGAGGACAGGGGCACTGAAGCTTTCTTT. Encoded protein: CASSFEDRGTEAFF.

The chain recombines TRBV27 with TRBJ2-7; weak D call: TRBD1 (5 bases). Germline V gives CDR1 MNHEY, CDR2 SMNVEV (reference sequence). CDR3 size: 15 residues. V lost 2 bases, J lost 3 bases, and 14 bases lay in between. The CDR3 bases are TGTGCCAGCAGTTTAAATGGGGCCAGATACTACGAGCAGTACTTC. Its protein is CASSLNGARYYEQYF.

The V gene is TRBV27, the J gene TRBJ1-2, with D unresolved. Germline assignment: CDR1 MNHEY and CDR2 SMNVEV (reference sequence). The CDR3 runs 15 residues. V gave up 0 bases and J gave up 8 bases, with 16 bases separating them. Here the CDR3 reads CASSLSGRMLWGYTF. Written as DNA, the CDR3 is TGTGCCAGCAGTTTATCGGGCAGAATGCTATGGGGCTACACCTTC.

This chain joins TRBV30 and TRBJ2-7; TRBD1 might be the D (5 bases). The CDR3 spans 11 residues. The germline gives CDR1 GTSNPN, CDR2 SVGIG (reference sequence). V lost 5 bases, J lost 4 bases, and 9 bases lay in between. The CDR3: CAWSQGYEQYF. As DNA, the CDR3 is TGTGCCTGGTCGCAGGGTTACGAGCAGTACTTC.

The chain recombines TRBV7-2 with TRBJ1-1; 9 bases line up with TRBD1. The CDR3 has 16 amino acids. V dropped 4 bases and J dropped 5; count of bases not matched to a gene: 11. CDR1 is SGHTA and CDR2 is FQGNSA in the germline V gene. As DNA, the CDR3 is TGTGCCAGCAGCTCCCACCCGGGACAGGGAAAGACTGAAGCTTTCTTT. It encodes CASSSHPGQGKTEAFF.

This clone has a handful of counts. The gene calls are TRBV29-1 and TRBJ2-1; D may be TRBD2 (5 bases). There are 11 residues in the CDR3. Germline V gives CDR1 SQVTM, CDR2 ANQGSEA. For the CDR3, the DNA is TGCACCTCCCGGCGGGCGGATGAGCAGTTCTTC. Amino acids: CTSRRADEQFF.

The gene calls are TRBV7-8 and TRBJ2-1, with TRBD2 identical over 9 bases. From germline, CDR1 is SGHVS and CDR2 FQNEAQ. The J segment lost 8 bases and the V segment lost 5 bases, leaving 13 bases of the junction unmatched. CDR3 length: 16 amino acids. DNA of the CDR3: TGTGCCAGCAGCCCCAACTTCGGCGGGAGGGCCCATGAGCAGTTCTTC. Residues: CASSPNFGGRAHEQFF.

This chain connects TRBV25-1 to TRBJ1-2; no firm D call. The CDR3 consists of 14 residues. Germline V gives CDR1 MGHDK, CDR2 SYGVNS. Trimming took 3 bases from V and 4 from J, leaving 12 bases between them. CDR3 sequence: CASSDAKRGYGYTF. DNA for the CDR3: TGTGCCAGCAGTGATGCCAAGCGAGGCTATGGCTACACCTTC.

Details on this clone: At one end, the junction sequence differs from germline, possibly due to a read error. The chain has TRBV5-1 and TRBJ2-7; TRBD2 matches 11 bases. The CDR3 has 15 amino acids. Germline CDR1 reads SGHRS; CDR2 reads YFSETQ. The CDR3: CDSSIRLAGTYEQYF. In DNA, the CDR3 is TGCGACAGCAGCATACGACTAGCGGGGACCTACGAGCAGTACTTC.

This clone has a single count. V is TRBV30 and J is TRBJ2-7; TRBD1 agrees at 7 bases. The V and J ends lost 3 bases and 4 bases, in that order; junction bases with no gene match: 9. CDR1 is GTSNPN, CDR2 SVGIG, per germline (reference sequence). The CDR3 length is 14 residues. The chain's CDR3 is CAWSSHGTAYEQYF. In DNA, the CDR3 is TGTGCCTGGAGCTCTCACGGGACAGCGTACGAGCAGTACTTC.

In this sample, this clone turned up once. An end of the junction does not agree with germline; a read error may underlie this. The V gene is TRBV7-7, the J gene TRBJ2-1; 16 bases are a match to TRBD2. The germline V gene encodes CDR1 SSHAT and CDR2 FNYEAQ (reference sequence). This CDR3 has 17 residues. The CDR3 here is CASSSGTSGRVDNEQFF. The CDR3 nucleotides are TGTGCTAGCAGCTCTGGGACTAGCGGGAGGGTTGACAATGAGCAGTTCTTC.

The chain joins TRBV7-2 to TRBJ2-7; 10 bases agree with TRBD2. With 3 bases clipped from V and 7 bases from J, the junction kept 12 bases outside the gene matches. The CDR3 extends over 16 amino acids. Germline V gene sequence: CDR1 SGHTA, CDR2 FQGNSA. CDR3 DNA sequence: TGTGCCAGCAGCTTGGGATCACTAGCGGGGAAATGGGAGCAGTACTTC. Translated: CASSLGSLAGKWEQYF.

V is TRBV10-2 and J is TRBJ1-1; 7 bases line up with TRBD1. With V trimmed by 3 bases and J by 3 bases, 7 bases remained unmatched. CDR1 and CDR2 (germline): WSHSY, SAAADI. CDR3 length: 15 residues. Here the CDR3 reads CASSEPDRVYTEAFF. The CDR3 nucleotides read TGCGCCAGCAGTGAACCCGACAGGGTGTACACTGAAGCTTTCTTT.

The chain is built from TRBV9 and TRBJ1-1; D possibly corresponds to TRBD1 (6 bases). The CDR3 runs 18 residues. Between the trimmed V and J ends, which lost 0 bases and 5 bases, there was a span of 23 bases. Germline CDR1 reads SGDLS; CDR2 reads YYNGEE. CDR3 in DNA: TGTGCCAGCAGCGTAGGGGGGCAACCCCGCGCCAAAGAGACTGAAGCTTTCTTT. Translated, it gives CASSVGGQPRAKETEAFF. Looking up the rest from reference TRBV9 and TRBJ1-1 gives the full variable domain: DSGVTQTPKHLITATGQRVTLRCSPRSGDLSVYWYQQSLDQGLQFLIQYYNGEERAKGNILERFSAQQFPDLHSELNLSSLELGDSALYFCASSVGGQPRAKETEAFFGQGTRLTVV.